These T cell receptor beta chains were read from a single sample in a study of graft-versus-host responses after intestinal transplantation. These TCRs are of unknown antigen specificity. Libraries were prepared by immunoSEQ multiplex PCR; TCRdb keeps only in-frame clonotypes and omits some of them. Counted here are more than 65,000 clones, 85% to 90% occurring once; the ten biggest clones make up 0.34%. Sequencing used unstimulated CD4+ T cells sorted from spleen or lymph node cells, obtained before intestinal transplant. Receptors were obtained from a human donor who received an intestinal transplant. The CDR3 runs from the conserved cysteine through the conserved F or W. The order of the fields is J gene, clone size, D gene, V gene, CDR3 DNA, CDR3 protein. D genes are given only for firm matches. Clone sizes are given selectively: once, few, many, or a class where the clone is expanded.

j_gene: TRBJ2-1
abundance: -
d_gene: TRBD2
v_gene: TRBV7-6
CDR3nt: TGTGCCAGCAGCTTAGTGGGGTCGGGAGGGCCGCTCAATGAGCAGTTCTTC
CDR3aa: CASSLVGSGGPLNEQFF

j_gene: TRBJ2-7
abundance: -
d_gene: -
v_gene: TRBV28
CDR3nt: TGTGCCAGCAGCTCAGGGGCGTCCTACGAGCAGTACTTC
CDR3aa: CASSSGASYEQYF

j_gene: TRBJ2-5
abundance: -
d_gene: TRBD1
v_gene: TRBV6-1
CDR3nt: TGTGCCAGCAGCGGACAGGCTCAAGAGACCCAGTACTTC
CDR3aa: CASSGQAQETQYF

j_gene: TRBJ2-7
abundance: -
d_gene: TRBD1
v_gene: TRBV28
CDR3nt: TGTGCCAGCAGTTGGGGCAGGGGGACCTACGAGCAGTACTTC
CDR3aa: CASSWGRGTYEQYF

j_gene: TRBJ2-2
abundance: -
d_gene: -
v_gene: TRBV25-1
CDR3nt: TGTGCCAGCAGTGACCCCCTTCGGAGTGACACCGGGGAGCTGTTTTTT
CDR3aa: CASSDPLRSDTGELFF

j_gene: TRBJ2-1
abundance: -
d_gene: TRBD2
v_gene: TRBV9
CDR3nt: TGTGCCAGCAGCGTAGGCGGGGGGGCCTACAATGAGCAGTTCTTC
CDR3aa: CASSVGGGAYNEQFF

j_gene: TRBJ2-2
abundance: once
d_gene: TRBD1
v_gene: TRBV19
CDR3nt: TGTGCCAGTAGTAAGCGGACAGGGGCGGCCGGGGAGCTGTTTTTT
CDR3aa: CASSKRTGAAGELFF

j_gene: TRBJ2-2
abundance: -
d_gene: -
v_gene: TRBV7-3
CDR3nt: TGTGCCAGCGGTTCAGGGGCGAACACCGGGGAGCTGTTTTTT
CDR3aa: CASGSGANTGELFF

j_gene: TRBJ1-1
abundance: once
d_gene: -
v_gene: TRBV30
CDR3nt: TGTGCCTGGAGTGTACCGACAACAGTGAACACTGAAGCTTTCTTT
CDR3aa: CAWSVPTTVNTEAFF

j_gene: TRBJ1-3
abundance: few
d_gene: -
v_gene: TRBV28
CDR3nt: TGTGCCAGCAGTTTCCGGGGGGGTGCCGGAAACACCATATATTTT
CDR3aa: CASSFRGGAGNTIYF

j_gene: TRBJ2-7
abundance: -
d_gene: TRBD2
v_gene: TRBV6-1
CDR3nt: TGTGCCAGCAGTGAAGGAGGCGGGAGGGCCTTTTTCTACGAGCAGTACTTC
CDR3aa: CASSEGGGRAFFYEQYF

j_gene: TRBJ2-3
abundance: -
d_gene: TRBD1
v_gene: TRBV19
CDR3nt: TGTGCCAGTAGTATTTCGACAGGGGGAAGCACAGATACGCAGTATTTT
CDR3aa: CASSISTGGSTDTQYF

j_gene: TRBJ1-5
abundance: -
d_gene: TRBD1
v_gene: TRBV28
CDR3nt: TGTGCCAGCATCTTCCGGGACAGGCCGGGTCAGCCCCAGCATTTT
CDR3aa: CASIFRDRPGQPQHF

j_gene: TRBJ2-3
abundance: -
d_gene: TRBD1
v_gene: TRBV19
CDR3nt: TGTGCCAGTAGTACCCGGGACAGGACAGATACGCAGTATTTT
CDR3aa: CASSTRDRTDTQYF

j_gene: TRBJ2-7
abundance: -
d_gene: TRBD1
v_gene: TRBV28
CDR3nt: TGTGCCAGCAGCGAGACTGCGGGACAGGCCTACGAGCAGTACTTC
CDR3aa: CASSETAGQAYEQYF

j_gene: TRBJ2-7
abundance: once
d_gene: TRBD1
v_gene: TRBV15
CDR3nt: TGTGCCACCAGCAAGGGGGGACAGGGGGCCTACGAGCAGTACTTC
CDR3aa: CATSKGGQGAYEQYF

j_gene: TRBJ2-3
abundance: -
d_gene: TRBD2
v_gene: TRBV6-5
CDR3nt: TGTGCCAGCAGTCAGGGACTAGGGATAGATACGCAGTATTTT
CDR3aa: CASSQGLGIDTQYF

j_gene: TRBJ1-1
abundance: -
d_gene: -
v_gene: TRBV7-9
CDR3nt: TGTGCCAGCAGCTCCCCGGTCTCGAGCCCAGCTTTCTTT
CDR3aa: CASSSPVSSPAFF

j_gene: TRBJ2-1
abundance: -
d_gene: TRBD1
v_gene: TRBV6-5
CDR3nt: TGTGCCAGCAGTCTCACAGGGGGATCCTACAATGAGCAGTTCTTC
CDR3aa: CASSLTGGSYNEQFF

j_gene: TRBJ2-3
abundance: -
d_gene: -
v_gene: TRBV4-1
CDR3nt: TGCGCCAGCAGCCTCGGACAGACTAGCACAGATACGCAGTATTTT
CDR3aa: CASSLGQTSTDTQYF

j_gene: TRBJ1-4
abundance: -
d_gene: TRBD1
v_gene: TRBV28
CDR3nt: TGTGCCAGCAGTCGAGCGAACAGGGGGCTGTTTTTT
CDR3aa: CASSRANRGLFF

j_gene: TRBJ1-1
abundance: -
d_gene: -
v_gene: TRBV6-1
CDR3nt: TGTGCCAGCAGTGAAGCGCGGGGAACTGAAGCTTTCTTT
CDR3aa: CASSEARGTEAFF

j_gene: TRBJ2-2
abundance: -
d_gene: TRBD2
v_gene: TRBV10-1
CDR3nt: TGCGCCAGCAGTGAGGGGTCTAGCGGGAGAAAAGACGGGGAGCTGTTTTTT
CDR3aa: CASSEGSSGRKDGELFF

j_gene: TRBJ2-2
abundance: -
d_gene: -
v_gene: TRBV10-1
CDR3nt: TGCGCCAGCAGTGACAGCACCGGGGAGCTGTTTTTT
CDR3aa: CASSDSTGELFF

j_gene: TRBJ1-3
abundance: -
d_gene: TRBD1
v_gene: TRBV13
CDR3nt: TGTGCCAGCAGCCCCGCGACAGGGACTGGAAACACCATATATTTT
CDR3aa: CASSPATGTGNTIYF

j_gene: TRBJ2-2
abundance: -
d_gene: TRBD2
v_gene: TRBV4-2
CDR3nt: TGTGCCAGCAGCCTAAGGGTCGAACTAGCGGACTTCGCGAACACCGGGGAGCTGTTTTTT
CDR3aa: CASSLRVELADFANTGELFF

j_gene: TRBJ2-3
abundance: -
d_gene: TRBD2
v_gene: TRBV4-2
CDR3nt: TGTGCCAGCAGCCAAGATTGGAGCGGGGCCACAGATACGCAGTATTTT
CDR3aa: CASSQDWSGATDTQYF

j_gene: TRBJ2-5
abundance: -
d_gene: TRBD1
v_gene: TRBV6-5
CDR3nt: TGTGCCAGCAGTGACAGGGTACAAGAGACCCAGTACTTC
CDR3aa: CASSDRVQETQYF

j_gene: TRBJ1-2
abundance: few
d_gene: TRBD1
v_gene: TRBV5-6
CDR3nt: TGTGCCAGCAGCCCGGGGACAGGGGGAAATGGCTACACCTTC
CDR3aa: CASSPGTGGNGYTF

j_gene: TRBJ1-1
abundance: once
d_gene: TRBD1
v_gene: TRBV9
CDR3nt: TGTGCCAGCAGCGCGACAGGGACAAGGGCTGAAGCTTTCTTT
CDR3aa: CASSATGTRAEAFF

j_gene: TRBJ2-5
abundance: -
d_gene: -
v_gene: TRBV5-4
CDR3nt: TGTGCCAGCAGCAGACTGGAACAAGAGACCCAGTACTTC
CDR3aa: CASSRLEQETQYF

j_gene: TRBJ2-2
abundance: -
d_gene: TRBD1
v_gene: TRBV30
CDR3nt: TGTGCCTGGTCGCGACAGGGGGCGGCCGGGGAGCTGTTTTTT
CDR3aa: CAWSRQGAAGELFF

j_gene: TRBJ1-3
abundance: -
d_gene: -
v_gene: TRBV2
CDR3nt: TGTGCCAGCAGTGTGGGAGGTGGAAACACCATATATTTT
CDR3aa: CASSVGGGNTIYF

j_gene: TRBJ1-6
abundance: -
d_gene: TRBD1
v_gene: TRBV28
CDR3nt: TGTGCCAGCAGTATTACAGGGGGCGAATCACCCCTCCACTTT
CDR3aa: CASSITGGESPLHF

j_gene: TRBJ1-2
abundance: few
d_gene: TRBD1
v_gene: TRBV2
CDR3nt: TGTGCCAGCAGCTACGCGGCGGACAGGCGAGATGGCTACACCTTC
CDR3aa: CASSYAADRRDGYTF

j_gene: TRBJ1-1
abundance: -
d_gene: -
v_gene: TRBV6-5
CDR3nt: TGTGCCAGCAGTTACCAGGGTTTGAACACTGAAGCTTTCTTT
CDR3aa: CASSYQGLNTEAFF

j_gene: TRBJ2-1
abundance: -
d_gene: TRBD2
v_gene: TRBV5-1
CDR3nt: TGCGCCAGCAGCTTGGGGGGACTAGCGGCGGAGCAGTTCTTC
CDR3aa: CASSLGGLAAEQFF

j_gene: TRBJ2-1
abundance: -
d_gene: -
v_gene: TRBV7-9
CDR3nt: TGTGCCAGCAGCTTGCTGGAATCGACGGGGAATGAGCAGTTCTTC
CDR3aa: CASSLLESTGNEQFF

j_gene: TRBJ2-3
abundance: -
d_gene: -
v_gene: TRBV5-4
CDR3nt: TGTGCCAGCAGAAGCGCGAATACTCCAGATACGCAGTATTTT
CDR3aa: CASRSANTPDTQYF

j_gene: TRBJ2-5
abundance: once
d_gene: -
v_gene: TRBV28
CDR3nt: TGTGCCAGCAGTTTTCTAGAGACCCAGTACTTC
CDR3aa: CASSFLETQYF

j_gene: TRBJ1-1
abundance: -
d_gene: TRBD1
v_gene: TRBV28
CDR3nt: TGTGCCAGCAGCACCCAACAGGGGGGGATGAACACTGAAGCTTTCTTT
CDR3aa: CASSTQQGGMNTEAFF

j_gene: TRBJ2-7
abundance: -
d_gene: TRBD2
v_gene: TRBV4-1
CDR3nt: TGCGCCAGCAGCCAAGTAGGCGGGGGTTGGTACGAGCAGTACTTC
CDR3aa: CASSQVGGGWYEQYF

j_gene: TRBJ1-2
abundance: -
d_gene: TRBD1
v_gene: TRBV27
CDR3nt: TGTGCCAGCAGTATCGGACAGGGGGGCTATGGCTACACCTTC
CDR3aa: CASSIGQGGYGYTF

j_gene: TRBJ2-7
abundance: -
d_gene: -
v_gene: TRBV6-6
CDR3nt: TGTGCCAGCAGTTACAGCCCGGGGAGCCAATCCTACGAGCAGTACTTC
CDR3aa: CASSYSPGSQSYEQYF

j_gene: TRBJ1-1
abundance: -
d_gene: -
v_gene: TRBV28
CDR3nt: TGTGCCAGCAGTCTACGTTACACTGAAGCTTTCTTT
CDR3aa: CASSLRYTEAFF

j_gene: TRBJ1-1
abundance: -
d_gene: -
v_gene: TRBV18
CDR3nt: TGTGCCAGCTCACCAGGGCTGAACACTGAAGCTTTCTTT
CDR3aa: CASSPGLNTEAFF

j_gene: TRBJ2-5
abundance: -
d_gene: TRBD2
v_gene: TRBV4-1
CDR3nt: TGCGCCAGCAGCCAAGATACGTCGGCGGGAGTTCGACAAGAGACCCAGTACTTC
CDR3aa: CASSQDTSAGVRQETQYF

j_gene: TRBJ2-1
abundance: -
d_gene: TRBD1
v_gene: TRBV10-2
CDR3nt: TGCGCCAGCAGTGAGATCGGACAGGGCACCTACAATGAGCAGTTCTTC
CDR3aa: CASSEIGQGTYNEQFF

j_gene: TRBJ1-3
abundance: once
d_gene: TRBD1
v_gene: TRBV5-4
CDR3nt: TGTGCCAGCAGCTCCGGGACAGGGTTGTTTACTGGAAACACCATATATTTT
CDR3aa: CASSSGTGLFTGNTIYF

j_gene: TRBJ1-4
abundance: -
d_gene: -
v_gene: TRBV2
CDR3nt: TGTGCCAGCAGTGAATCGGGTTTTGAAAAACTGTTTTTT
CDR3aa: CASSESGFEKLFF

j_gene: TRBJ1-1
abundance: -
d_gene: -
v_gene: TRBV10-3
CDR3nt: TGTGCCATCAGCAGGGAAGGAACAGCGAACACTGAAGCTTTCTTT
CDR3aa: CAISREGTANTEAFF